Each of the 30 T cell receptor beta chains below was sequenced from the same sample in a study of CD8 T cells in Susac syndrome. Random hexamers were used to reverse transcribe roughly 0.5 to 1 ug of RNA. TCRdb fed the immunoSEQ multiplex PCR reads into MiXCR, producing one record per CDR3 protein. The table shows around 280,000 distinct CDR3 sequences, with 70% to 90% occurring only once. Sequences were obtained from CD8+ T cells from PBMCs. The receptor source for this set is a human donor with multiple sclerosis.

The V call is TRBV20-1, the J call TRBJ2-7; D is perhaps TRBD2 (5 bases). The CDR3 loop spans 15 amino acids. Germline CDR1 and CDR2: DFQATT and SNEGSKA (reference sequence). Trimming shortened V by 0 bases and J by 0 bases, and 12 bases separated the two germline ends. The DNA for the CDR3 is TGCAGTGCTAGAGATTCGTCAACTAGCTCCTACGAGCAGTACTTC. It translates to CSARDSSTSSYEQYF.

The chain carries TRBV6-1 and TRBJ2-1; 15 bases align to TRBD2. Germline CDR1 MNHNS, CDR2 SASEGT. This CDR3 has 12 residues. The CDR3 DNA sequence: TGTGGGACTAGCGGGAGGGGCAATGAGCAGTTCTTC. This sequence encodes CGTSGRGNEQFF.

The V call is TRBV27, the J call TRBJ1-5, with D uncertain. CDR3 length equals 14 residues. The germline V gene encodes CDR1 MNHEY and CDR2 SMNVEV (reference sequence). V shed 3 bases and J shed 7 bases, with 13 bases lying between them. The chain's CDR3 is CASSFGSIGQPQHF. In nucleotides, the CDR3 is TGTGCCAGCAGTTTCGGATCCATAGGGCAGCCCCAGCATTTT.

CDR3 bases: TGTGCCAGCAGTCCTCGACATTCGGATCGGGCGGCCGATGAGCAGTTCTTC. Its protein product is CASSPRHSDRAADEQFF. V usage is TRBV27 and J usage is TRBJ2-1, with D hard to call. The CDR3 is 17 residues long. V was clipped by 5 bases and J by 8 bases, with 25 bases between them. Germline lookup yields CDR1 MNHEY and CDR2 SMNVEV (reference sequence).

The V and J genes are TRBV25-1 and TRBJ2-5, with TRBD2 matching 7 bases. V gave up 1 base and J gave up 5 bases; unmatched junction bases: 4. Germline loops: CDR1 MGHDK, CDR2 SYGVNS. The CDR3 totals 14 residues. For the CDR3, the DNA is TGTGCCAGCAGTGAATGGGAGGGGTTGGAGACCCAGTACTTC. This encodes CASSEWEGLETQYF.

The chain joins TRBV30 to TRBJ2-7; maybe TRBD1 (5 bases). V was trimmed by 4 bases and J by 7 bases, leaving 11 bases between them. The CDR3 length is 11 residues. Germline lookup yields CDR1 GTSNPN and CDR2 SVGIG (reference sequence). The CDR3 sequence is CAWNSGLEQYF. The CDR3 DNA is TGTGCCTGGAATTCAGGGCTAGAGCAGTACTTC.

This clonotype has more than one count but fewer than ten. V is TRBV7-2 and J is TRBJ1-1, with unresolved D. This CDR3 has 15 amino acids. Germline V gene lookup returns CDR1 SGHTA and CDR2 FQGNSA. V gave up 5 bases and J gave up 1 base, with 14 bases separating them. The CDR3 here is CASSPIPGTNTEAFF. The CDR3 DNA is TGTGCCAGCAGCCCCATCCCAGGAACGAACACTGAAGCTTTCTTT.

This sequence joins TRBV21-1 and TRBJ2-7; TRBD2 reflects the table's D call only, with no check against the DNA. TRBV21-1 is deemed a pseudogene. This CDR3 has 16 residues. Here the CDR3 reads CASSRSRTSGKGEQYF. CDR3 in DNA: TGTGCCAGCAGCAGAAGCCGGACTAGCGGGAAGGGCGAGCAGTACTTC.

This chain uses TRBV19 with TRBJ1-2; 7 nucleotides match TRBD1. The CDR3 is 16 amino acids. J was trimmed by 4 bases and V by 5 bases; bases with no gene match: 13. Germline V gene sequence: CDR1 LNHDA, CDR2 SQIVND (reference sequence). In nucleotides, the CDR3 is TGTGCCAGTAGTGAACCGGGACAGACGATAATCTATGGCTACACCTTC. Amino acids: CASSEPGQTIIYGYTF.

The chain has TRBV9 and TRBJ1-2, with D perhaps TRBD1 (6 bases). This CDR3 spans 14 amino acids. In germline, CDR1 is SGDLS, CDR2 YYNGEE. Trimming cost V 4 bases and J 8 bases, with 18 bases left between them. The CDR3 is CASSPSGGEGGYTF. CDR3 coding DNA: TGTGCCAGCAGCCCAAGTGGGGGCGAGGGGGGCTACACCTTC.

This rearrangement joins TRBV2 to TRBJ2-6; maybe TRBD1 (6 bases). V lost 6 bases and J 2 bases, leaving 17 bases between the germline ends. The CDR3 consists of 17 residues. Per germline, CDR1 SNHLY and CDR2 FYNNEI. The CDR3 coding sequence is TGTGCCAGCAGACACCAAGGACAGAGCCCTGGGGCCAACGTCCTGACTTTC. As protein: CASRHQGQSPGANVLTF.

This sequence joins TRBV9 and TRBJ2-1, with unresolved D. Germline CDR1 and CDR2: SGDLS and YYNGEE. V was cut by 4 bases and J by 0 bases, with 8 bases left in between. The CDR3 loop spans 14 amino acids. The CDR3 DNA sequence: TGTGCCAGCAGCCCGGAGAGCTCCTACAATGAGCAGTTCTTC. It specifies CASSPESSYNEQFF.

The gene calls are TRBV12-3 or TRBV12-4 and TRBJ2-1; D is unclear. Trimming cost V 2 bases and J 5 bases, with 13 bases left between them. This CDR3 contains 15 residues. The CDR3 sequence: CASSLYHSADNEQFF. Written as DNA, the CDR3 is TGTGCCAGCAGTTTATATCACTCGGCGGACAATGAGCAGTTCTTC.

This clonotype appeared once. The chain couples TRBV5-6 to TRBJ2-5; D not resolved. The germline CDR1 and CDR2 sequences are SGHDT and YYEEEE. The CDR3 sequence is 13 residues long. Trimming took off 2 bases at V and 5 bases at J, with 10 bases between the two ends. CDR3 sequence reads: CASSFIQTETQYF. In DNA, the CDR3 is TGTGCCAGCAGCTTTATTCAAACGGAGACCCAGTACTTC.

This chain connects TRBV5-4 to TRBJ2-7; D remains unclear. With 0 bases removed from V and 4 bases from J, the gap between germline ends came to 8 bases. The CDR3 is made up of 13 amino acids. In germline, CDR1 is SGHNT, CDR2 YYREEE (reference sequence). CDR3 in DNA: TGTGCCAGCAGCTTGGCTCCGAATTACGAGCAGTACTTC. Its translation: CASSLAPNYEQYF.

The V call is TRBV27, the J call TRBJ1-1; no definite D call. The CDR3 has 13 amino acids. V was trimmed by 8 bases and J by 5 bases, leaving 15 bases between them. Germline CDR1 reads MNHEY; CDR2 reads SMNVEV (reference sequence). The CDR3 protein is CASGSRYLTEAFF. CDR3 sequence (DNA): TGTGCCAGCGGATCGCGTTACCTTACTGAAGCTTTCTTT.

V is TRBV7-9 and J is TRBJ2-7; D is ambiguous. The CDR3 contains 12 residues. The germline V and J ends were trimmed by 5 bases and 3 bases, with 8 bases remaining between them. Germline loops: CDR1 SEHNR, CDR2 FQNEAQ (reference sequence). The CDR3 sequence is CASSPASYEQYF. CDR3 nucleotides: TGTGCCAGCAGCCCCGCGAGCTACGAGCAGTACTTC.

V is TRBV28 and J is TRBJ2-7, with D maybe TRBD1 (6 bases). Germline V gene sequence: CDR1 MDHEN, CDR2 SYDVKM. CDR3 size: 13 residues. The ends were cut back, 3 bases at V and 4 bases at J, with 10 bases in the middle. The CDR3 sequence: CASSFSRGYEQYF. The CDR3 region has the DNA TGTGCCAGCAGTTTCTCTAGGGGGTACGAGCAGTACTTC.

V and J are TRBV29-1 and TRBJ2-2; D gene unclear. CDR1 and CDR2 (germline): SQVTM, ANQGSEA. This CDR3 spans 13 amino acids. V lost 4 bases and J lost 4, with 10 bases in between. The CDR3, as DNA: TGCAGCGTTGTTAACGTGGCCACCGGGGAGCTGTTTTTT. This sequence encodes CSVVNVATGELFF.

This clonotype was counted only a few times. Written as DNA, the CDR3 is TGTGCCAGCAGTCCGCTTTTTTCCCCGCGGATCGACGAGCAGTACTTC. Translating gives CASSPLFSPRIDEQYF. The chain is built from TRBV12-3 or TRBV12-4 and TRBJ2-7; no firm D call. The V gene lost 5 bases and the J gene lost 5 bases, with 22 bases spanning the gap. This CDR3 spans 16 amino acids.

The V gene is TRBV27, the J gene TRBJ1-4; no clear D gene. The CDR3 has 13 amino acids. Between the trimmed V and J ends, which lost 7 bases and 8 bases, there was a span of 14 bases. Germline V lookup: CDR1 MNHEY, CDR2 SMNVEV (reference sequence). CDR3 sequence: CASTLGQGEKLFF. The CDR3 region has the DNA TGTGCCAGCACTCTAGGGCAAGGCGAAAAACTGTTTTTT.

The rearrangement uses TRBV29-1 and TRBJ1-1; possibly TRBD1 for D (5 bases). Trimming removed 8 bases from V and 1 base from J, with 14 bases in between. Germline assignment: CDR1 SQVTM and CDR2 ANQGSEA. The CDR3 is 13 amino acids. The CDR3 reads CSFWGGANTEAFF. In nucleotides, the CDR3 is TGCAGCTTTTGGGGCGGGGCGAACACTGAAGCTTTCTTT.

V is TRBV28 and J is TRBJ2-7; 7 positions match TRBD1. Germline-derived CDR1 and CDR2 are MDHEN and SYDVKM. With 3 bases clipped from V and 5 bases from J, the junction kept 7 bases outside the gene matches. The CDR3 is 14 amino acids. CDR3 region: CASSFPGGGHEQYF. In DNA, the CDR3 is TGTGCCAGCAGTTTCCCAGGGGGTGGCCACGAGCAGTACTTC.

The chain combines TRBV5-5 with TRBJ1-1; no clear D gene. The length of the CDR3 is 15 residues. CDR1 SGHKS and CDR2 YYEKEE come from the germline V gene (reference sequence). Trimming left V 0 bases short and J 1 base short, with 10 bases between. The CDR3 nucleotides are TGTGCCAGCAGCTTGGCGGCCAGGACGAACACTGAAGCTTTCTTT. Protein sequence: CASSLAARTNTEAFF. The entire variable domain, with the rest obtained from reference TRBV5-5 and TRBJ1-1, is as follows: DAGVTQSPTHLIKTRGQQVTLRCSPISGHKSVSWYQQVLGQGPQFIFQYYEKEERGRGNFPDRFSARQFPNYSSELNVNALLLGDSALYLCASSLAARTNTEAFFGQGTRLTVV.

The chain carries TRBV4-1 and TRBJ2-1, with 8 bases aligning to TRBD1. The CDR3 sequence is 16 residues long. Germline values: CDR1 MGHRA, CDR2 YSYEKL. Losses at the gene ends were 5 bases for V and 8 bases for J; bases not matched to a gene: 14. CDR3 bases: TGCGCCAGCAGCAAAGGAACGGCAGGGGGCCTGGATGAGCAGTTCTTC. This translates into CASSKGTAGGLDEQFF.

This chain uses TRBV28 with TRBJ2-6; 10 positions match TRBD1. Germline V gene sequence: CDR1 MDHEN, CDR2 SYDVKM. CDR3 length equals 16 residues. V trimming: 10 bases; J trimming: 2 bases; junction bases outside the gene matches: 8. CDR3: CATRDRGGPGANVLTF. The CDR3 DNA reads as TGTGCCACCAGGGACAGGGGAGGGCCTGGGGCCAACGTCCTGACTTTC.

The chain recombines TRBV4-1 with TRBJ2-5; D is perhaps TRBD2 (5 bases). V was pared by 3 bases and J by 9 bases, with 8 bases between. CDR3 length: 11 residues. Germline V gene sequence: CDR1 MGHRA, CDR2 YSYEKL. The CDR3 DNA follows: TGCGCCAGCAGCCACGAGAGGGCCCAGTACTTC. As protein: CASSHERAQYF.

The gene calls are TRBV19 and TRBJ1-1, with no clear D. V lost 7 bases, J lost 7 bases, and 7 bases lay in between. Germline assignment: CDR1 LNHDA and CDR2 SQIVND (reference sequence). This CDR3 has 10 amino acids. CDR3 in DNA: TGTGCCAGTAAGGGTCTTGAAGCTTTCTTT. Its translation: CASKGLEAFF.

V and J are TRBV6-5 and TRBJ2-1; TRBD2 agrees at 7 bases. The CDR3 has 14 residues. Looked up from germline, CDR1 is MNHEY and CDR2 is SVGAGI. The J segment lost 8 bases and the V segment lost 2 bases, leaving 6 bases of the junction unmatched. CDR3 sequence: CASSYTGEGHEQFF. DNA of the CDR3: TGTGCCAGCAGTTACACCGGGGAGGGCCATGAGCAGTTCTTC.

The rearrangement links TRBV19 to TRBJ2-6; D unresolved. V dropped 2 bases and J dropped 0 bases, with 11 bases sitting between them. This CDR3 region has 17 residues. From germline, CDR1 is LNHDA and CDR2 SQIVND (reference sequence). The CDR3 here is CASSISRRLSGANVLTF. DNA for the CDR3: TGTGCCAGTAGTATATCGAGACGGCTCTCTGGGGCCAACGTCCTGACTTTC.